These 30 T cell receptor beta chains were all obtained from the same sample, sequenced in a study of blood T cell repertoires in COVID-19. The method was immunoSEQ multiplex PCR; TCRdb's version includes in-frame clones alone and lacks a portion of them. The data contain about 270,000 clones, approximately 89% of them singletons. Input material: PBMCs or T cells enriched from blood (not recorded which). The receptor source for this set is an older woman who had recovered from COVID-19.

V gene TRBV7-9 combines with J gene TRBJ2-7; 8 positions agree with TRBD1. This CDR3 has 14 residues. CDR1 and CDR2 (germline): SEHNR, FQNEAQ (reference sequence). V shed 5 bases, J shed 3 bases, and the junction held 6 bases outside the gene matches. The CDR3 loop is CASSLTGGGYEQYF. CDR3 bases: TGTGCCAGCAGCCTAACAGGGGGAGGCTACGAGCAGTACTTC.

The chain is built from TRBV5-5 and TRBJ2-7; the D is unclear. This CDR3 is built from 11 residues. Germline V gives CDR1 SGHKS, CDR2 YYEKEE (reference sequence). Trimming pared 4 bases from V and 6 bases from J, leaving 8 bases between. In DNA, the CDR3 is TGTGCCAGCAGCGCCCCGCGCGAGCAGTACTTC. It specifies CASSAPREQYF.

The gene calls are TRBV15 and TRBJ2-7, with D perhaps TRBD2 (5 bases). V was cut by 5 bases and J by 0 bases, with 11 bases left in between. Germline V gene data show CDR1 as LNHNV and CDR2 as YYDKDF (reference sequence). The CDR3 has 14 amino acids. Here the CDR3 DNA reads TGTGCCACCAGCTTCAGCGGCGCCTCCTACGAGCAGTACTTC. It specifies CATSFSGASYEQYF.

This CDR3 is CASSPHRREAGELFF. In nucleotides, the CDR3 is TGTGCCAGCAGTCCCCACCGGAGAGAGGCCGGGGAGCTGTTTTTT. The V and J genes are TRBV27 and TRBJ2-2; D call uncertain. The V and J ends lost 5 bases and 6 bases respectively, with 16 bases between them. The CDR3 contains 15 residues. Germline CDR1 MNHEY, CDR2 SMNVEV (reference sequence).

The chain is built from TRBV9 and TRBJ1-1; 7 nucleotides align to TRBD1. V lost 3 bases and J lost 4; bases outside the gene matches: 3. This CDR3 comprises 13 residues. Germline V gene sequence: CDR1 SGDLS, CDR2 YYNGEE. Written as DNA, the CDR3 is TGTGCCAGCAGCGGACAGGGTTTCACTGAAGCTTTCTTT. It yields the protein CASSGQGFTEAFF.

This clone occurred a few times. The chain links TRBV2 to TRBJ2-3, with TRBD1 matching 9 bases. This CDR3 has 15 residues. Looked up from germline, CDR1 is SNHLY and CDR2 is FYNNEI. The ends lost 4 bases at V and 2 bases at J; junction bases unmatched: 4. The CDR3 DNA reads as TGTGCCAGCAGTGCTCGGACAGGGGTCACAGATACGCAGTATTTT. As protein: CASSARTGVTDTQYF.

This clone was seen only once. This sequence joins TRBV28 and TRBJ1-1; D unclear. Germline CDR1 and CDR2: MDHEN and SYDVKM. CDR3 size: 16 residues. The V and J ends lost 2 bases and 0 bases respectively, with 13 bases between them. The CDR3: CASSLRGLGMNTEAFF. The DNA of the CDR3 is TGTGCCAGCAGTTTACGCGGGCTTGGAATGAACACTGAAGCTTTCTTT. The full variable domain, completed using reference TRBV28 and TRBJ1-1, is DVKVTQSSRYLVKRTGEKVFLECVQDMDHENMFWYRQDPGLGLRLIYFSYDVKMKEKGDIPEGYSVSREKKERFSLILESASTNQTSMYLCASSLRGLGMNTEAFFGQGTRLTVV.

The chain is built from TRBV5-1 and TRBJ2-5; TRBD2 aligns across 13 bases. The CDR3 sequence is 16 residues long. V lost 4 bases to trimming and J lost 1 base; unmatched junction nucleotides: 4. Germline CDR1 SGHRS, CDR2 YFSETQ. The DNA of the CDR3 is TGCGCCAGCAGCCGGGGGACTAGCGGGATCCAAGAGACCCAGTACTTC. Amino acid sequence: CASSRGTSGIQETQYF.

The rearrangement uses TRBV28 and TRBJ1-3; TRBD1 agrees at 8 bases. The germline gives CDR1 MDHEN, CDR2 SYDVKM. The CDR3 loop spans 15 amino acids. With V trimmed by 4 bases and J by 6 bases, 8 bases remained unmatched. CDR3 region: CASSSPTGGANTIYF. CDR3 bases: TGTGCCAGCAGTTCACCAACAGGGGGAGCAAACACCATATATTTT.

This sequence joins TRBV5-1 and TRBJ1-1, with a tentative D call TRBD1 (5 bases). CDR1 and CDR2 (germline): SGHRS, YFSETQ. V lost 5 bases and J 2 bases, leaving 19 bases between the germline ends. The CDR3 loop spans 16 amino acids. CDR3 sequence (DNA): TGCGCCAGCAGGGCGCAGGGATCCCCCGGTAACACTGAAGCTTTCTTT. As protein: CASRAQGSPGNTEAFF. Combining the CDR3 with reference TRBV5-1 and TRBJ1-1 gives the whole variable domain KAGVTQTPRYLIKTRGQQVTLSCSPISGHRSVSWYQQTPGQGLQFLFEYFSETQRNKGNFPGRFSGRQFSNSRSEMNVSTLELGDSALYLCASRAQGSPGNTEAFFGQGTRLTVV.

This chain links TRBV5-7 with TRBJ1-5; no reliable D call. TRBV5-7 is treated as an ORF (open reading frame) with a function not yet certain. V dropped 4 bases and J dropped 3 bases, with 23 bases sitting between them. The CDR3 has 18 amino acids. The CDR3 loop reads CASSPPRKSPNFNQPQHF. CDR3 DNA sequence: TGTGCCAGCAGCCCGCCGAGGAAATCTCCAAACTTCAATCAGCCCCAGCATTTT.

The CDR3 nucleotides are TGTGCCAGTAGTATAGAGCGGGGTTACGAGCAGTACTTC. Translation gives CASSIERGYEQYF. The chain employs TRBV19 and TRBJ2-7, with a weak D call TRBD2 (6 bases). Trimming cost V 0 bases and J 4 bases, with 7 bases left between them. The CDR3 consists of 13 residues. From germline, CDR1 is LNHDA and CDR2 SQIVND (reference sequence).

The CDR3 DNA sequence: TGTGCCAGCAGCGAAGGGAGGGGCTATAATTCACCCCTCCACTTT. Translated, it gives CASSEGRGYNSPLHF. The genes are TRBV7-9 and TRBJ1-6, with a weak D call TRBD1 (5 bases). The CDR3 is 15 residues long. Trimming shortened V by 5 bases and J by 3 bases, and 11 bases separated the two germline ends. The V gene's germline CDR1 is SEHNR and CDR2 FQNEAQ (reference sequence).

The rearrangement joins TRBV7-3 to TRBJ2-3; maybe TRBD1 (6 bases). Germline V gene lookup returns CDR1 SGHTA and CDR2 FQGTGA. Trimming removed 4 bases from V and 10 bases from J, with 18 bases in between. CDR3 length: 14 amino acids. CDR3 DNA sequence: TGTGCCAGCAGCTCTTTAGGGACACAGAAGGCGCAGTATTTT. Protein sequence: CASSSLGTQKAQYF. The full variable domain, rest sourced from reference TRBV7-3 and TRBJ2-3, is GAGVSQTPSNKVTEKGKYVELRCDPISGHTALYWYRQSLGQGPEFLIYFQGTGAADDSGLPNDRFFAVRPEGSVSTLKIQRTERGDSAVYLCASSSLGTQKAQYFGPGTRLTVL.

The chain links TRBV9 to TRBJ1-1; D is undetermined. V was cut by 3 bases and J by 2 bases, with 14 bases left in between. The V gene's germline CDR1 is SGDLS and CDR2 YYNGEE. The CDR3 spans 15 residues. The CDR3 region is CASSATNTANTEAFF. The CDR3, as DNA: TGTGCCAGCAGCGCGACAAACACGGCCAACACTGAAGCTTTCTTT.

CDR3 protein: CATSRDGGLAGNTQYF. CDR3 bases: TGTGCCACCAGCAGAGATGGTGGCCTAGCGGGCAATACGCAGTATTTT. The chain links TRBV15 to TRBJ2-3; 8 bases align to TRBD2. Per germline, CDR1 LNHNV and CDR2 YYDKDF (reference sequence). CDR3 size: 16 residues. Losses at the gene ends were 0 bases for V and 7 bases for J; bases not matched to a gene: 9. The whole variable domain, remainder taken from reference TRBV15 and TRBJ2-3, is DAMVIQNPRYQVTQFGKPVTLSCSQTLNHNVMYWYQQKSSQAPKLLFHYYDKDFNNEADTPDNFQSRRPNTSFCFLDIRSPGLGDTAMYLCATSRDGGLAGNTQYFGPGTRLTVL.

The gene calls are TRBV5-1 and TRBJ1-4, with a weak D call TRBD1 (5 bases). Germline V gene lookup returns CDR1 SGHRS and CDR2 YFSETQ. V lost 4 bases and J lost 2, with 12 bases in between. The CDR3 is 15 amino acids. For the CDR3, the DNA is TGCGCCAGCAGCCTAAGCCGGGGGACTAATGAAAAACTGTTTTTT. Protein: CASSLSRGTNEKLFF.

The CDR3 region has the DNA TGTGCCAGCAGCTTGGTACGGGAGCAGTTCTTC. Its translation: CASSLVREQFF. The chain has TRBV5-6 and TRBJ2-1; D unresolved. Trimming left V 0 bases short and J 10 bases short, with 5 bases between. CDR3 size: 11 residues. CDR1 and CDR2 (germline): SGHDT, YYEEEE.

This clone was seen a handful of times. This rearrangement joins TRBV29-1 to TRBJ2-7, with D perhaps TRBD2 (5 bases). V was cut by 4 bases and J by 0 bases, with 19 bases left in between. The CDR3 totals 16 residues. Germline lookup yields CDR1 SQVTM and CDR2 ANQGSEA. CDR3 bases: TGCAGCGTTGCCGTGAGGGAACGGGCGAGCTCCTACGAGCAGTACTTC. This encodes CSVAVRERASSYEQYF.

The chain carries TRBV7-9 and TRBJ1-1; TRBD1 aligns across 7 bases. There are 14 residues in the CDR3. V was clipped by 5 bases and J by 2 bases; unmatched bases: 5. Germline lookup yields CDR1 SEHNR and CDR2 FQNEAQ (reference sequence). DNA of the CDR3: TGTGCCAGCAGCCCCGGGACAGCAAACACTGAAGCTTTCTTT. Amino acid sequence: CASSPGTANTEAFF.

V gene TRBV5-4 combines with J gene TRBJ2-7; weak D call: TRBD2 (6 bases). CDR3 size: 15 residues. Germline assignment: CDR1 SGHNT and CDR2 YYREEE (reference sequence). V was pared by 4 bases and J by 0 bases, with 14 bases between. Here the CDR3 DNA reads TGTGCCAGCAGCGCGGGACGGGAAAGCTCCTACGAGCAGTACTTC. This translates into CASSAGRESSYEQYF.

This sequence joins TRBV5-5 and TRBJ2-5; TRBD1 aligns across 8 bases. This CDR3 has 14 residues. The germline V gene has CDR1 SGHKS and CDR2 YYEKEE (reference sequence). V was clipped by 0 bases and J by 7 bases; unmatched bases: 5. CDR3 amino acids: CASSLAGGTGTQYF. The CDR3 DNA sequence: TGTGCCAGCAGCTTGGCAGGGGGCACGGGGACCCAGTACTTC.

The chain links TRBV2 to TRBJ1-6, with D tentatively TRBD1 (5 bases). The germline gives CDR1 SNHLY, CDR2 FYNNEI. CDR3 size: 16 residues. V lost 4 bases and J 2 bases, leaving 12 bases between the germline ends. In nucleotides, the CDR3 is TGTGCCAGCAGTGGGGGAGGGGCCACCTATAATTCACCCCTCCACTTT. This translates into CASSGGGATYNSPLHF.

The chain employs TRBV30 and TRBJ1-4; D gene ambiguous. The CDR3 runs to 15 residues. V lost 8 bases, J lost 3 bases, and 19 bases lay in between. CDR1 and CDR2 (germline): GTSNPN, SVGIG (reference sequence). CDR3 nucleotide sequence: TGTGCCACCCAGCTGCGGGGTGAGGCTAATGAAAAACTGTTTTTT. Translated, it gives CATQLRGEANEKLFF.

This chain uses TRBV6-2 or TRBV6-3 with TRBJ1-2; 8 nucleotides agree with TRBD1. Trimming cost V 6 bases and J 1 base; bases outside gene matches: 4. Germline V gene data show CDR1 as MNHEY and CDR2 as SVGEGT. The CDR3 extends over 14 amino acids. Here the CDR3 reads CASSSRGLNYGYTF. CDR3 nucleotides: TGTGCCAGCAGCTCCAGGGGGCTTAACTATGGCTACACCTTC.

The genes are TRBV5-5 and TRBJ2-6, with D possibly TRBD1 on 6 matching bases. There are 16 residues in the CDR3. Trimming removed 3 bases at V and 1 base at J, with 11 bases between. From germline, CDR1 is SGHKS and CDR2 YYEKEE (reference sequence). The CDR3 loop reads CASSSQGISGANVLTF. Written as DNA, the CDR3 is TGTGCCAGCAGCTCCCAGGGGATTTCTGGGGCCAACGTCCTGACTTTC.

The chain carries TRBV7-3 and TRBJ2-2, with TRBD2 matching 12 bases. The germline V gene encodes CDR1 SGHTA and CDR2 FQGTGA. After removal of 5 bases from V and 6 bases from J, the junction contained 4 bases not matched to a gene. This CDR3 comprises 15 residues. The CDR3 DNA follows: TGTGCCAGCAGCCCTAGCGGGGGGGCCTCCGGGGAGCTGTTTTTT. Amino acid sequence: CASSPSGGASGELFF.

V usage is TRBV7-3 and J usage is TRBJ1-6; TRBD1 aligns across 8 bases. The junction had 7 bases not matched to a gene; V was cut back by 2 bases and J by 10 bases. Germline CDR1 and CDR2: SGHTA and FQGTGA. This CDR3 region has 15 residues. CDR3 amino acids: CASSLYQGAESPLHF. The CDR3 bases are TGTGCCAGCAGCTTATATCAGGGGGCAGAATCACCCCTCCACTTT.

CDR3: CASSLSGNNEQFF. In DNA, the CDR3 is TGTGCCAGCAGCTTAAGCGGGAACAATGAGCAGTTCTTC. This sequence joins TRBV7-3 and TRBJ2-1, with D maybe TRBD2 (6 bases). CDR3 size: 13 residues. Germline CDR1 SGHTA, CDR2 FQGTGA. V was cut by 1 base and J by 5 bases, with 6 bases left in between.

This sequence joins TRBV11-2 and TRBJ2-7; D may be TRBD2 (6 bases). From germline, CDR1 is SGHAT and CDR2 FQNNGV. The CDR3 is 14 amino acids. Trimming pared 0 bases from V and 3 bases from J, leaving 9 bases between. CDR3 loop: CASSLEAGYYEQYF. The DNA of the CDR3 is TGTGCCAGCAGCTTAGAGGCGGGGTACTACGAGCAGTACTTC.